The 5 T cell receptor beta chains listed next were all sequenced from one sample in a study of CXCR3-negative and CXCR3-positive naive CD8 T cells. Study-level points and caveats: TRB CDR3 hydrophobicity was greater in CXCR3-positive naive cells than in CXCR3-negative naive cells.

These TCRs' antigens remain unknown. The authors prepared UMI-labeled TRB cDNA libraries by 5' RACE. TCRdb re-called the 5' RACE reads and gives one entry per CDR3 protein, without DNA. The sample shows 100,000 to 150,000 distinct CDR3 sequences, and over 0.35% sits with its ten largest clones. The sample taken for sequencing was naive CXCR3+ CD8+ T cells from blood. Documented subset: CD45RO-CCR7+CD27+CD95- naive CD8+ T cells expressing CXCR3 (TNR3+). The receptors stem from a human donor in good health. Some clones in this sample may be carry-over from other donors' samples.

The chain links TRBV12-3 or TRBV12-4 to TRBJ2-3; TCRdb selects TRBD2, and the lack of DNA leaves this call unchecked. The CDR3 contains 14 residues. The chain's CDR3 is CASSPGTTGDTQYF.

The rearrangement links TRBV21-1 to TRBJ2-4; TCRdb proposes TRBD1, but this gene call is untestable without DNA. TRBV21-1 is listed as a pseudogene. This CDR3 comprises 18 residues. This CDR3 is CASSKVGWGYLAKNIQYF.

The chain uses TRBV28 and TRBJ2-7; the D gene TCRdb calls, TRBD1, cannot be checked with no DNA. This CDR3 spans 15 amino acids. Germline lookup yields CDR1 MDHEN and CDR2 SYDVKM. This CDR3 is CASSPPWTASYEQYF. Based on the CDR3 plus reference TRBV28 and TRBJ2-7, the full variable domain is DVKVTQSSRYLVKRTGEKVFLECVQDMDHENMFWYRQDPGLGLRLIYFSYDVKMKEKGDIPEGYSVSREKKERFSLILESASTNQTSMYLCASSPPWTASYEQYFGPGTRLTVT.

This sequence joins TRBV20-1 and TRBJ2-7; TCRdb picks TRBD2, but there is no DNA to check that call. Germline lookup yields CDR1 DFQATT and CDR2 SNEGSKA (reference sequence). This CDR3 has 13 amino acids. CDR3 in amino acids: CSAELAGAYEQYF.

The V and J genes are TRBV20-1 and TRBJ2-7; TCRdb's assignment of TRBD1 cannot be checked, as there is no DNA. CDR1 is DFQATT, CDR2 SNEGSKA, per germline (reference sequence). This CDR3 has 15 amino acids. The CDR3 reads CSARAHPRGSYEQYF.